This entry lists 24 T cell receptor beta chains sequenced from one sample in a study of CD8 T cells in Susac syndrome (dated by TCRdb to the late 2010s). The receptor library was made with the immunoSEQ multiplex PCR assay. RNA was extracted using the RNeasy kit, and about 0.5 to 1 ug of the RNA was reverse transcribed with random hexamers. Using fastp at Q25 and MiXCR, TCRdb reprocessed the public reads and kept productive beta chains. Duplicate CDR3 protein sequences are folded into a single record with the most common DNA and genes. This sample holds hundreds of thousands of distinct CDR3 sequences; more than 75% were observed only once. The ten largest account for about 0.11% of the sample. The sequenced sample was CD8+ T cells from PBMCs. All receptors come from a human donor with multiple sclerosis.

In the case of this clonotype: The germline gene is not matched at one end of the junction; a read error may be the cause. The chain is built from TRBV7-7 and TRBJ2-2, with TRBD1 identical over 8 bases. This CDR3 contains 15 residues. The germline V gene encodes CDR1 SSHAT and CDR2 FNYEAQ (reference sequence). DNA for the CDR3: TGTGCTAGCAGCCGCAGGGGGCTCGGCACCGGGGAGCTGTTTTTT. Translation: CASSRRGLGTGELFF.

The chain has TRBV19 and TRBJ1-1; 7 bases fit TRBD1. The V gene's germline CDR1 is LNHDA and CDR2 SQIVND (reference sequence). V gave up 4 bases and J gave up 8 bases; unmatched junction bases: 4. The CDR3 consists of 12 residues. CDR3 coding DNA: TGTGCCAGTAGTAGGGACAGACGAGAAGCTTTCTTT. Its translation is CASSRDRREAFF.

V gene TRBV29-1 combines with J gene TRBJ2-7; TRBD2 matches at 9 bases. Per germline, CDR1 SQVTM and CDR2 ANQGSEA. The CDR3 loop spans 15 amino acids. V dropped 2 bases and J dropped 3; count of bases not matched to a gene: 8. The CDR3 reads CSVELAGERGYEQYF. The CDR3 DNA follows: TGCAGCGTTGAATTAGCGGGAGAGAGGGGCTACGAGCAGTACTTC.

The J gene is TRBJ2-1, the V gene TRBV5-6; 14 nucleotides agree with TRBD2. There are 17 residues in the CDR3. The junction had 10 bases not matched to a gene; V was cut back by 4 bases and J by 7 bases. In germline, CDR1 is SGHDT, CDR2 YYEEEE. Here the CDR3 reads CASSGGPGTSGSNEQFF. In DNA, the CDR3 is TGTGCCAGCAGCGGGGGACCCGGGACTAGCGGGAGTAATGAGCAGTTCTTC.

The rearrangement uses TRBV27 and TRBJ1-1; TRBD1 matches at 10 bases. Germline trimming cut 5 bases from V and 1 base from J; bases unmatched to any gene: 4. This CDR3 contains 15 residues. CDR1 MNHEY and CDR2 SMNVEV come from the germline V gene (reference sequence). The CDR3 nucleotides read TGTGCCAGCAGTAGGACAGGGGGAAGGAACACTGAAGCTTTCTTT. Residues: CASSRTGGRNTEAFF.

This clonotype was detected once. The rearrangement uses TRBV11-2 and TRBJ2-7; D unclear. The CDR3 consists of 14 residues. CDR1 and CDR2 (germline): SGHAT, FQNNGV. V lost 2 bases, J lost 0 bases, and 8 bases lay in between. CDR3 amino acids: CASSLISDSYEQYF. Written as DNA, the CDR3 is TGTGCCAGCAGCTTAATCTCCGACTCCTACGAGCAGTACTTC.

This clonotype was detected only a few times. The chain uses TRBV2 and TRBJ2-3; either TRBD1 or TRBD2 may fit D (5 bases each). The V gene's germline CDR1 is SNHLY and CDR2 FYNNEI. The CDR3 contains 16 residues. The V gene lost 2 bases and the J gene lost 1 base, with 13 bases spanning the gap. The CDR3 loop reads CASSETRDGRTDTQYF. CDR3 coding DNA: TGTGCCAGCAGTGAAACCAGGGACGGACGCACAGATACGCAGTATTTT.

This clonotype was observed once. The V call is TRBV7-9, the J call TRBJ2-3, with 12 positions matching TRBD2. Germline V gene lookup returns CDR1 SEHNR and CDR2 FQNEAQ (reference sequence). V lost 5 bases, J lost 2 bases, and 14 bases stayed unmatched. The CDR3 is 19 amino acids. CDR3 region: CASSTKGLAGSGATDTQYF. The CDR3 DNA is TGTGCCAGCAGCACAAAGGGACTAGCGGGTTCTGGGGCCACAGATACGCAGTATTTT.

The V and J genes are TRBV30 and TRBJ1-5, with D possibly TRBD1 on 5 matching bases. This CDR3 region has 15 residues. Trimming left V 0 bases short and J 4 bases short, with 13 bases between. The germline V gene has CDR1 GTSNPN and CDR2 SVGIG (reference sequence). This CDR3 reads CAWSVLGPWNQPQHF. DNA for the CDR3: TGTGCCTGGAGTGTATTGGGACCTTGGAATCAGCCCCAGCATTTT.

This chain uses TRBV12-3 or TRBV12-4 with TRBJ1-2; D is ambiguous. V gave up 5 bases and J gave up 4 bases, with 11 bases separating them. This CDR3 has 13 amino acids. The CDR3 DNA reads TGTGCCAGCAGTCCGGCGGGGATCTATGGCTACACCTTC. Amino acid sequence: CASSPAGIYGYTF.

In its sample, this clonotype was seen once. The chain links TRBV28 to TRBJ2-7, with D tentatively TRBD1 (5 bases). Trimming cost V 5 bases and J 4 bases, with 18 bases left between them. The CDR3 is 15 residues long. Germline CDR1 reads MDHEN; CDR2 reads SYDVKM. The CDR3 nucleotides are TGTGCCAGCAGTCTAAGGGGCGGACCCCAATACGAGCAGTACTTC. As protein: CASSLRGGPQYEQYF.

The chain combines TRBV27 with TRBJ2-1, with D possibly called TRBD1 or TRBD2 (5 bases each). The V end was cut by 6 bases, the J end by 5 bases, with 14 bases between. Germline V gene data show CDR1 as MNHEY and CDR2 as SMNVEV (reference sequence). The CDR3 length is 14 residues. CDR3 amino acids: CASRTPGTNNEQFF. The DNA for the CDR3 is TGTGCCAGCAGGACCCCCGGGACCAACAATGAGCAGTTCTTC.

The chain is built from TRBV2 and TRBJ1-4; the D gene is possibly TRBD1 (6 bases). V dropped 6 bases and J dropped 4 bases, with 15 bases sitting between them. The CDR3 covers 15 residues. CDR1 and CDR2 (germline): SNHLY, FYNNEI. The CDR3 bases are TGTGCCAGCAGGGGAGGGGGACGGAGTAATGAAAAACTGTTTTTT. Its protein is CASRGGGRSNEKLFF.

The rearrangement joins TRBV29-1 to TRBJ1-1; no clear D gene. The germline V gene encodes CDR1 SQVTM and CDR2 ANQGSEA. The CDR3 length is 12 residues. V was pared by 3 bases and J by 7 bases, with 12 bases between. CDR3 DNA sequence: TGCAGCGTTGACGCTGGACGTAGTGAAGCTTTCTTT. Translated, it gives CSVDAGRSEAFF.

V usage is TRBV4-2 and J usage is TRBJ1-6; tentatively, D is TRBD1 (6 bases). The V gene lost 1 base and the J gene lost 9 bases, with 16 bases spanning the gap. Germline loops: CDR1 LGHNA, CDR2 YNFKEQ. The CDR3 is 16 residues long. The chain's CDR3 is CASSQVFNREGSPLHF. The CDR3 region has the DNA TGTGCCAGCAGCCAAGTGTTCAACAGGGAGGGTTCACCCCTCCACTTT.

This sequence joins TRBV10-2 and TRBJ2-7, with D unresolved. CDR1 and CDR2 (germline): WSHSY, SAAADI. The length of the CDR3 is 14 residues. The V gene lost 4 bases and the J gene lost 2 bases, with 12 bases spanning the gap. The CDR3 DNA reads TGCGCCAGCAGTGGAACTCAAGAGACCTACGAGCAGTACTTC. This translates into CASSGTQETYEQYF.

This CDR3 is CATSDLGSGSPETQYF. CDR3 DNA sequence: TGTGCCACCAGTGATTTAGGCAGCGGGAGCCCCGAGACCCAGTACTTC. The rearrangement joins TRBV24-1 to TRBJ2-5; 8 positions match TRBD2. With V trimmed by 1 base and J by 5 bases, 8 bases remained unmatched. CDR1 is KGHDR, CDR2 SFDVKD, per germline. There are 16 residues in the CDR3.

The chain recombines TRBV16 with TRBJ2-5; 7 positions match TRBD2. Germline V CDR1 and CDR2: KGHSY, FQNENV. The CDR3 is made up of 15 amino acids. V gave up 0 bases and J gave up 5 bases; unmatched junction bases: 6. The CDR3 protein is CASSQSGGSTETQYF. The CDR3 DNA reads TGTGCCAGCAGCCAATCGGGCGGGAGCACCGAGACCCAGTACTTC.

The gene calls are TRBV27 and TRBJ1-2, with D possibly matching TRBD1 (5 bases). From germline, CDR1 is MNHEY and CDR2 SMNVEV (reference sequence). This CDR3 region has 16 residues. V lost 0 bases and J 0 bases, leaving 11 bases between the germline ends. The CDR3, as DNA: TGTGCCAGCAGTTTATCGGCAGGGACGGCTAACTATGGCTACACCTTC. It specifies CASSLSAGTANYGYTF.

The chain is built from TRBV5-4 and TRBJ1-6, with D possibly TRBD1 on 5 matching bases. Trimming removed 4 bases at V and 0 bases at J, with 14 bases between. Germline V gene sequence: CDR1 SGHNT, CDR2 YYREEE (reference sequence). The CDR3 loop spans 17 amino acids. CDR3 coding DNA: TGTGCCAGCAGCCTGGGGGATCTGAGCTCCTATAATTCACCCCTCCACTTT. It translates to CASSLGDLSSYNSPLHF.

The V call is TRBV6-1, the J call TRBJ1-5; tentatively, D is TRBD1 (6 bases). Germline CDR1 reads MNHNS; CDR2 reads SASEGT. The CDR3 covers 16 residues. The V end was cut by 5 bases, the J end by 0 bases, with 14 bases between. The CDR3, as DNA: TGTGCCAGCAGTCTGGAGGGGGGAAGTAGCAATCAGCCCCAGCATTTT. Translated, it gives CASSLEGGSSNQPQHF.

This chain connects TRBV29-1 to TRBJ2-7; D unresolved. Trimming stripped 3 bases from V and 6 bases from J, with 12 bases between. The V gene's germline CDR1 is SQVTM and CDR2 ANQGSEA. The CDR3 consists of 12 residues. CDR3: CSVEWRPGEQYF. The CDR3 DNA sequence: TGCAGCGTTGAGTGGCGTCCGGGCGAGCAGTACTTC.

The genes are TRBV20-1 and TRBJ2-5, with 7 bases that match TRBD2. The CDR3 has 14 residues. The V gene end was trimmed by 0 bases and the J gene end by 3 bases; junction bases not matched to a gene: 4. Looked up from germline, CDR1 is DFQATT and CDR2 is SNEGSKA (reference sequence). CDR3 loop: CSARDRTRKETQYF. The DNA for the CDR3 is TGCAGTGCTAGAGATCGGACTAGGAAAGAGACCCAGTACTTC.

This clonotype was observed a handful of times. The chain joins TRBV7-9 to TRBJ2-7, with 7 nucleotides matching TRBD1. Germline CDR1 SEHNR, CDR2 FQNEAQ (reference sequence). V dropped 5 bases and J dropped 4; count of bases not matched to a gene: 5. The CDR3 spans 13 residues. The CDR3 here is CASSPSGGYEQYF. DNA for the CDR3: TGTGCCAGCAGCCCTTCAGGGGGTTACGAGCAGTACTTC.